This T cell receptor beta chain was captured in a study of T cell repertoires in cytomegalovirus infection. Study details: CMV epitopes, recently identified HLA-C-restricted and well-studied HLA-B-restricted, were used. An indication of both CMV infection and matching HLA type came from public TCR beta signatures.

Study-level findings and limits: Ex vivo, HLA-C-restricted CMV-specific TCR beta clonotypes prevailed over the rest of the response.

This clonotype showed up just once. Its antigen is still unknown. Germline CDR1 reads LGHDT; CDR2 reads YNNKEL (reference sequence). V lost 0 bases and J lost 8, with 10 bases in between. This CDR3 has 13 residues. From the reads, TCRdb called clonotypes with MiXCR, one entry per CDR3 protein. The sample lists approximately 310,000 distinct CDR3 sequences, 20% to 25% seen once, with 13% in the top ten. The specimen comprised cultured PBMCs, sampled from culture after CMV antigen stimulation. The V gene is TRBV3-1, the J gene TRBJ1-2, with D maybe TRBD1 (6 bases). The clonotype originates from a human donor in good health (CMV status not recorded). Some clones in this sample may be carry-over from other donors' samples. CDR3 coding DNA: TGTGCCAGCAGCCAAGATCCCGGGGGCGGCTACACCTTC. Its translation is CASSQDPGGGYTF.